This entry lists 27 T cell receptor beta chains sequenced from one sample in a study of blood T cell repertoires in COVID-19. Produced via immunoSEQ multiplex PCR; TCRdb's table is partial and in-frame only. The sample yields around 290,000 clones, 85% to 90% seen once. Sequencing input: PBMCs or T cells enriched from blood (not recorded which). Receptor source: a woman aged 55 to 70 in a cohort exposed to, infected with or recovered from COVID-19 (not recorded which).

This chain links TRBV30 with TRBJ1-3; no reliable D call. Germline V lookup: CDR1 GTSNPN, CDR2 SVGIG (reference sequence). The CDR3 is 13 residues long. V was clipped by 2 bases and J by 4 bases, with 9 bases between them. The CDR3 coding sequence is TGTGCCTGGAGTAGAGCGGGAGGAAACACCATATATTTT. It yields the protein CAWSRAGGNTIYF.

CDR3 coding DNA: TGTGCCAGCAGCTTGGAGGAGGAGGGAGGCTACACCTTC. Encoded protein: CASSLEEEGGYTF. The V call is TRBV5-4, the J call TRBJ1-2; D ambiguous. The ends were cut back, 0 bases at V and 8 bases at J, with 11 bases in the middle. This CDR3 spans 13 amino acids. CDR1 is SGHNT, CDR2 YYREEE, per germline (reference sequence).

CDR3 residues: CASRRGIFNEKLFF. DNA for the CDR3: TGTGCCAGCCGCCGCGGGATTTTTAATGAAAAACTGTTTTTT. The rearrangement links TRBV6-5 to TRBJ1-4, with D hard to call. The V gene lost 8 bases and the J gene lost 4 bases, with 14 bases spanning the gap. This CDR3 is built from 14 residues. Germline CDR1 and CDR2: MNHEY and SVGAGI.

In its sample, this clone was seen a few times. The chain combines TRBV29-1 with TRBJ2-1, with TRBD2 matching 8 bases. V shed 0 bases, J shed 7 bases, and the junction held 2 bases outside the gene matches. CDR1 is SQVTM and CDR2 is ANQGSEA in the germline V gene. The CDR3 consists of 13 residues. CDR3 nucleotide sequence: TGCAGCGTTGAAGATGGGACTAGAAATGAGCAGTTCTTC. Translation gives CSVEDGTRNEQFF.

The chain is built from TRBV7-3 and TRBJ1-1; the match to TRBD1 covers 8 bases. The germline V gene has CDR1 SGHTA and CDR2 FQGTGA. Trimming took 0 bases from V and 0 from J; bases not matched to a gene: 0. CDR3 length: 15 amino acids. The CDR3 DNA reads TGTGCCAGCAGCTTAACGACAGGGGTGAACACTGAAGCTTTCTTT. This encodes CASSLTTGVNTEAFF.

V gene TRBV19 combines with J gene TRBJ2-5; TRBD2 matches at 10 bases. Germline loops: CDR1 LNHDA, CDR2 SQIVND (reference sequence). With 3 bases clipped from V and 5 bases from J, the junction kept 9 bases outside the gene matches. The CDR3 sequence is 16 residues long. CDR3 nucleotides: TGTGCCAGTAGTATTAAAGCGGGAGGGCTCGGGGAGACCCAGTACTTC. Its translation is CASSIKAGGLGETQYF.

The V call is TRBV5-1, the J call TRBJ1-1; D gene unclear. V was trimmed by 0 bases and J by 1 base, leaving 10 bases between them. CDR1 SGHRS and CDR2 YFSETQ come from the germline V gene. This CDR3 contains 15 residues. In DNA form, the CDR3 reads TGCGCCAGCAGCTTGGAGCCGGGGTGGAACACTGAAGCTTTCTTT. As protein: CASSLEPGWNTEAFF.

The chain has TRBV2 and TRBJ2-1, with D perhaps matching TRBD1 (5 bases). V was pared by 3 bases and J by 6 bases, with 9 bases between. Per the germline V gene, CDR1 is SNHLY and CDR2 is FYNNEI. The length of the CDR3 is 13 residues. CDR3 in amino acids: CASSDRVANEQFF. The CDR3 DNA sequence: TGTGCCAGCAGTGACAGGGTCGCCAATGAGCAGTTCTTC. The full variable domain, completed using reference TRBV2 and TRBJ2-1, is EPEVTQTPSHQVTQMGQEVILRCVPISNHLYFYWYRQILGQKVEFLVSFYNNEISEKSEIFDDQFSVERPDGSNFTLKIRSTKLEDSAMYFCASSDRVANEQFFGPGTRLTVL.

The count of this clone is one. Germline is not matched at one junction end, which may reflect a read error. The V call is TRBV7-7, the J call TRBJ2-7; 12 positions match TRBD2. Germline CDR1 is SSHAT and CDR2 is FNYEAQ (reference sequence). The CDR3 has 20 amino acids. The CDR3 reads CASSTPTPARLAGEVGEQYF. The CDR3 DNA sequence: TGTGCTAGCAGCACCCCAACACCCGCGCGACTAGCGGGAGAGGTTGGCGAGCAGTACTTC. The variable domain in full, completed from reference TRBV7-7 and TRBJ2-7, reads GAGVSQSPRYKVTKRGQDVTLRCDPISSHATLYWYQQALGQGPEFLTYFNYEAQPDKSGLPSDRFSAERPEGSISTLTIQRTEQRDSAMYRCASSTPTPARLAGEVGEQYFGPGTRLTVT.

The rearrangement links TRBV19 to TRBJ2-6; the D is unclear. Germline CDR1 is LNHDA and CDR2 is SQIVND (reference sequence). The V gene lost 3 bases and the J gene lost 0 bases, with 18 bases spanning the gap. There are 19 residues in the CDR3. The CDR3 DNA reads TGTGCCAGTAGTATTCGACCGACAAGTTATGGCTCTGGGGCCAACGTCCTGACTTTC. Translating it yields CASSIRPTSYGSGANVLTF.

V is TRBV5-4 and J is TRBJ2-1, with 7 bases that match TRBD1. Germline loops: CDR1 SGHNT, CDR2 YYREEE (reference sequence). This CDR3 contains 14 residues. V gave up 4 bases and J gave up 9 bases; unmatched junction bases: 10. CDR3 protein: CASSPRDSYGEQFF. CDR3 DNA sequence: TGTGCCAGCAGCCCCCGGGACAGTTATGGTGAGCAGTTCTTC. Full variable domain (remainder filled in from reference TRBV5-4 and TRBJ2-1): ETGVTQSPTHLIKTRGQQVTLRCSSQSGHNTVSWYQQALGQGPQFIFQYYREEENGRGNFPPRFSGLQFPNYSSELNVNALELDDSALYLCASSPRDSYGEQFFGPGTRLTVL.

The rearrangement joins TRBV2 to TRBJ2-1; D is perhaps TRBD2 (7 bases). V was shortened by 3 bases and J by 5 bases, with 14 bases between the two germline ends. The CDR3 is made up of 15 amino acids. Per germline, CDR1 SNHLY and CDR2 FYNNEI. The CDR3 DNA follows: TGTGCCAGCAGTGATTGGGGGCTAGCGGACAATGAGCAGTTCTTC. Its protein is CASSDWGLADNEQFF.

This sequence joins TRBV11-2 and TRBJ2-1; 11 bases map to TRBD2. Germline values: CDR1 SGHAT, CDR2 FQNNGV. The J segment lost 6 bases and the V segment lost 3 bases, leaving 7 bases of the junction unmatched. The CDR3 has 16 amino acids. The CDR3 region is CASSFGVLAGGNEQFF. The CDR3 DNA reads TGTGCCAGCAGCTTTGGGGTGCTAGCGGGAGGCAATGAGCAGTTCTTC.

The chain employs TRBV11-3 and TRBJ2-7; 8 bases map to TRBD1. This CDR3 is built from 15 residues. The ends lost 7 bases at V and 2 bases at J; junction bases unmatched: 10. Germline V lookup: CDR1 SGHNT, CDR2 YENEEA. The CDR3 DNA sequence: TGTGCCAGCACTTCCGGGACAGGTCACACCTACGAGCAGTACTTC. Its translation: CASTSGTGHTYEQYF.

The CDR3 nucleotides read TGTGCCTGGAGCCGACGGAGGGGAGATACGCAGTATTTT. This translates into CAWSRRRGDTQYF. The chain combines TRBV30 with TRBJ2-3; the D gene is possibly TRBD2 (6 bases). The CDR3 runs 13 residues. Trimming took off 3 bases at V and 5 bases at J, with 12 bases between the two ends. The germline V gene has CDR1 GTSNPN and CDR2 SVGIG (reference sequence).

The CDR3 DNA follows: TGTGCCAGCAGCTTGCACGGGACTAGCGGAGCGGGGGAGCAGTACTTC. It codes for CASSLHGTSGAGEQYF. This rearrangement joins TRBV7-2 to TRBJ2-7, with TRBD2 matching 11 bases. CDR3 size: 16 residues. The V segment lost 3 bases and the J segment 7 bases; nucleotides outside the gene matches: 11. Per the germline V gene, CDR1 is SGHTA and CDR2 is FQGNSA.

The chain couples TRBV2 to TRBJ2-7; 9 nucleotides agree with TRBD1. Looked up from germline, CDR1 is SNHLY and CDR2 is FYNNEI. The junction had 5 bases not matched to a gene; V was cut back by 10 bases and J by 4 bases. CDR3 length: 12 residues. CDR3: CATTGGYYEQYF. Here the CDR3 DNA reads TGTGCCACGACAGGGGGGTATTACGAGCAGTACTTC.

V usage is TRBV7-9 and J usage is TRBJ2-5; possibly TRBD2 for D (5 bases). The CDR3 loop spans 14 amino acids. V was trimmed by 0 bases and J by 4 bases, leaving 9 bases between them. Looked up from germline, CDR1 is SEHNR and CDR2 is FQNEAQ (reference sequence). The CDR3 protein is CASSLADYGETQYF. CDR3 nucleotide sequence: TGTGCCAGCAGCTTAGCCGACTACGGAGAGACCCAGTACTTC.

The genes are TRBV24-1 and TRBJ2-6; perhaps TRBD1 as D (6 bases). The germline V gene encodes CDR1 KGHDR and CDR2 SFDVKD. This CDR3 is 19 amino acids long. V gave up 5 bases and J gave up 0 bases, with 19 bases separating them. The CDR3: CATSGIQGGTHSGANVLTF. The CDR3 DNA reads TGTGCCACCAGTGGGATACAGGGTGGCACGCACTCTGGGGCCAACGTCCTGACTTTC.

V usage is TRBV27 and J usage is TRBJ2-7; 9 nucleotides match TRBD1. The CDR3 loop spans 17 amino acids. Germline V CDR1 and CDR2: MNHEY, SMNVEV (reference sequence). V dropped 5 bases and J dropped 2; count of bases not matched to a gene: 13. CDR3 residues: CASSLLNRGTGTYEQYF. CDR3 DNA sequence: TGTGCCAGCAGTCTGCTAAATCGCGGGACAGGGACCTACGAGCAGTACTTC.

The chain links TRBV24-1 to TRBJ2-2, with D possibly matching TRBD2 (5 bases). V gave up 1 base and J gave up 6 bases, with 14 bases separating them. The CDR3 loop spans 16 amino acids. The V gene's germline CDR1 is KGHDR and CDR2 SFDVKD. In DNA form, the CDR3 reads TGTGCCACCAGTGATTTAAGCGGCAGTCTCCCCGGGGAGCTGTTTTTT. It encodes CATSDLSGSLPGELFF.

V is TRBV28 and J is TRBJ1-6; TRBD1 matches at 11 bases. Germline CDR1 reads MDHEN; CDR2 reads SYDVKM. CDR3 length: 19 amino acids. Trimming removed 5 bases from V and 0 bases from J; junction bases left unmatched: 9. CDR3 coding DNA: TGTGCCAGCAGTCCCCCCGGGACAGGGGGGAGCTCCTATAATTCACCCCTCCACTTT. This encodes CASSPPGTGGSSYNSPLHF. The whole variable domain, remainder taken from reference TRBV28 and TRBJ1-6, is DVKVTQSSRYLVKRTGEKVFLECVQDMDHENMFWYRQDPGLGLRLIYFSYDVKMKEKGDIPEGYSVSREKKERFSLILESASTNQTSMYLCASSPPGTGGSSYNSPLHFGNGTRLTVT.

V gene TRBV7-9 combines with J gene TRBJ2-1, with 14 positions matching TRBD2. The CDR3 runs to 17 residues. Germline V gene lookup returns CDR1 SEHNR and CDR2 FQNEAQ (reference sequence). Trimming at V came to 8 bases and at J to 1 base, leaving 7 bases not matched to a gene. The CDR3 DNA reads as TGTGCCAGCGAAAAGGGGACTAGCGGGAGATCCTACAATGAGCAGTTCTTC. This gives the protein CASEKGTSGRSYNEQFF. Full variable domain (outside the CDR3, taken from reference TRBV7-9 and TRBJ2-1): DTGVSQNPRHKITKRGQNVTFRCDPISEHNRLYWYRQTLGQGPEFLTYFQNEAQLEKSRLLSDRFSAERPKGSFSTLEIQRTEQGDSAMYLCASEKGTSGRSYNEQFFGPGTRLTVL.

V is TRBV5-4 and J is TRBJ1-1; possible D gene TRBD1, 5 bases. Germline V CDR1 and CDR2: SGHNT, YYREEE (reference sequence). Trimming left V 0 bases short and J 1 base short, with 7 bases between. This CDR3 has 14 amino acids. The chain's CDR3 is CASSLDDRNTEAFF. The CDR3 DNA sequence: TGTGCCAGCAGCTTGGACGACAGGAACACTGAAGCTTTCTTT.

The rearrangement joins TRBV7-9 to TRBJ1-2; D ambiguous. V was shortened by 0 bases and J by 4 bases, with 12 bases between the two germline ends. This CDR3 is built from 15 residues. Germline V lookup: CDR1 SEHNR, CDR2 FQNEAQ (reference sequence). The CDR3 sequence: CASSLATAGLYGYTF. CDR3 in DNA: TGTGCCAGCAGCTTAGCCACCGCGGGTCTCTATGGCTACACCTTC.

The chain employs TRBV29-1 and TRBJ1-1; D ambiguous. Germline CDR1 reads SQVTM; CDR2 reads ANQGSEA. The CDR3 is 12 amino acids. The V gene lost 5 bases and the J gene lost 3 bases, with 10 bases spanning the gap. The CDR3: CSVRVWDTEAFF. The CDR3 DNA follows: TGCAGCGTTCGGGTTTGGGACACTGAAGCTTTCTTT.

The table lists this clone with a count of one. Other DNA variants within this sample encode the same CDR3. The CDR3 nucleotides are TGTGCCAGCAGTGCCAATTCCTACGAGCAGTACTTC. This sequence encodes CASSANSYEQYF. This chain joins TRBV2 and TRBJ2-7; D is unresolved. The germline CDR1 and CDR2 sequences are SNHLY and FYNNEI. CDR3 length: 12 residues. V shed 4 bases and J shed 1 base, with 5 bases lying between them.